The present TCR beta chain was sequenced within a study of OX40 agonist ivuxolimab in advanced cancers. Germline V gene sequence: CDR1 SNHLY, CDR2 FYNNEI. CDR3 size: 14 residues. The V and J ends lost 4 bases and 4 bases respectively, with 10 bases between them. Clones were read by immunoSEQ multiplex PCR, and TCRdb kept only the in-frame ones, dropping some. The sample yields under 75,000 clones, 65% to 85% seen once. The chain is built from TRBV2 and TRBJ1-4, with D possibly TRBD1 on 6 matching bases. The TCR was taken from an adult with an advanced solid tumor such as melanoma, head and neck, liver or kidney cancer. Material: CD4+ or CD8+ T cells sorted from blood, obtained in a trial of the OX40 agonist ivuxolimab. CDR3 bases: TGTGCCAGCAGTGTTCAGGGGTTTAATGAAAAACTGTTTTTT. Protein product: CASSVQGFNEKLFF.